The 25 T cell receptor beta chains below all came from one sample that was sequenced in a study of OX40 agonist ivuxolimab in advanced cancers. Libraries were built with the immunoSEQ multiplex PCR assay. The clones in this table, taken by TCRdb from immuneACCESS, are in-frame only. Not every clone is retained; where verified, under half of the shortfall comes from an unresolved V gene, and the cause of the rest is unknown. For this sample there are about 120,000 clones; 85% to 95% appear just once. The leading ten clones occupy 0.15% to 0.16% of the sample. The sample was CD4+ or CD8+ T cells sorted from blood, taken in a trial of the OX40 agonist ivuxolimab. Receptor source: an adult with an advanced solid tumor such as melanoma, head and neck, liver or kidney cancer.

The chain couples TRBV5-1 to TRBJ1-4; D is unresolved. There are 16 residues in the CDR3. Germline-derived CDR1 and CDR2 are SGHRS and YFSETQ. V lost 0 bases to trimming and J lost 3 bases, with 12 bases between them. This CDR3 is CASSLAGHMANEKLFF. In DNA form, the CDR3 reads TGCGCCAGCAGCTTGGCCGGGCACATGGCTAATGAAAAACTGTTTTTT.

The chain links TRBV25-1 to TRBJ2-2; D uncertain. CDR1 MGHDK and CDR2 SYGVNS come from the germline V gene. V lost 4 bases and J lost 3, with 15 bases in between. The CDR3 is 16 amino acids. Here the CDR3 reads CASSGKIRSYTGELFF. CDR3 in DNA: TGTGCCAGCAGTGGGAAAATTCGGAGTTACACCGGGGAGCTGTTTTTT.

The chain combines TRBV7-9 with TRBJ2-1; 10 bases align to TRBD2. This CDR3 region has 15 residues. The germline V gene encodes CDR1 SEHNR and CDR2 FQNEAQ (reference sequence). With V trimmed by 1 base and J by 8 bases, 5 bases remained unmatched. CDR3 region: CASSLVLAGVDEQFF. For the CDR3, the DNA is TGTGCCAGCAGCTTAGTCCTAGCGGGGGTCGATGAGCAGTTCTTC.

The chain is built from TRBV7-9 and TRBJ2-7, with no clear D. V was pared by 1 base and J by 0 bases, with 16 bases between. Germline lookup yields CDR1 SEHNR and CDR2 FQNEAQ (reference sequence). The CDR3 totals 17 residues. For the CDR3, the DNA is TGTGCCAGCAGCTTAGTACCTATCCGAGAGAGCTCCTACGAGCAGTACTTC. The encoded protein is CASSLVPIRESSYEQYF. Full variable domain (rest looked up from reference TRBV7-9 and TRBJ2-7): DTGVSQNPRHKITKRGQNVTFRCDPISEHNRLYWYRQTLGQGPEFLTYFQNEAQLEKSRLLSDRFSAERPKGSFSTLEIQRTEQGDSAMYLCASSLVPIRESSYEQYFGPGTRLTVT.

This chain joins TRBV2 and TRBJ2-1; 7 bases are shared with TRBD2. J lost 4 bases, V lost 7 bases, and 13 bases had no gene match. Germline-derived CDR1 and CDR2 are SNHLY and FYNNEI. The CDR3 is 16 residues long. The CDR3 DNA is TGTGCCAGCACCCTAAATGGGCTAGCGGCTTACAATGAGCAGTTCTTC. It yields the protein CASTLNGLAAYNEQFF.

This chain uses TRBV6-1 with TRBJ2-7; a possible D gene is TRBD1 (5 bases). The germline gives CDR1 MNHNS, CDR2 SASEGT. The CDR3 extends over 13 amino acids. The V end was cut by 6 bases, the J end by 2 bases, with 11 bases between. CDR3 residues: CASRTTVPYEQYF. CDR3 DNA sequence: TGTGCCAGCAGGACGACAGTCCCCTACGAGCAGTACTTC.

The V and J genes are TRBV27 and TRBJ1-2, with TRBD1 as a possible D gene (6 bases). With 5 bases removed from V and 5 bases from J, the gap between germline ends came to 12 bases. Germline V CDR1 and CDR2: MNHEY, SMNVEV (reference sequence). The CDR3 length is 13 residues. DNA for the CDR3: TGTGCCAGCAGTACGGACAGATTATATGGCTACACCTTC. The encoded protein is CASSTDRLYGYTF.

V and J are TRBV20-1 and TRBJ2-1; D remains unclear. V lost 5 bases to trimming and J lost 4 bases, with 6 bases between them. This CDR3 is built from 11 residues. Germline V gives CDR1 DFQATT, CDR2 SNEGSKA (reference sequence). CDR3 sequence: CSAPTYNEQFF. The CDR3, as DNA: TGCAGTGCTCCTACGTACAATGAGCAGTTCTTC.

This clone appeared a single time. The CDR3 loop is CASSLDGNPSYGYTF. As DNA, the CDR3 is TGCGCCAGCAGCTTGGATGGGAACCCCTCCTATGGCTACACCTTC. The chain has TRBV5-1 and TRBJ1-2; D unresolved. The CDR3 is 15 residues long. CDR1 is SGHRS, CDR2 YFSETQ, per germline. V was shortened by 0 bases and J by 4 bases, with 13 bases between the two germline ends.

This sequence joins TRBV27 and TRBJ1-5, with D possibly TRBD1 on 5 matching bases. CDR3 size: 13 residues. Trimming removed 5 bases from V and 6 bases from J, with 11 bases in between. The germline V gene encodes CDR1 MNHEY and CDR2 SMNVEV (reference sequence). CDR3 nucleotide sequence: TGTGCCAGCAGTCGGACACCCGCTCAGCCCCAGCATTTT. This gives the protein CASSRTPAQPQHF.

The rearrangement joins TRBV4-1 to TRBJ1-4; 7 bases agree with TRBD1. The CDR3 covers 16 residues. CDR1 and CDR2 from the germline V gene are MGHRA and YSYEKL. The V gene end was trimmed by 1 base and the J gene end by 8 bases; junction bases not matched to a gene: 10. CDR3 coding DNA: TGCGCCAGCAGCCAAGGGAAGGACAGGTATTGGGAAAAACTGTTTTTT. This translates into CASSQGKDRYWEKLFF.

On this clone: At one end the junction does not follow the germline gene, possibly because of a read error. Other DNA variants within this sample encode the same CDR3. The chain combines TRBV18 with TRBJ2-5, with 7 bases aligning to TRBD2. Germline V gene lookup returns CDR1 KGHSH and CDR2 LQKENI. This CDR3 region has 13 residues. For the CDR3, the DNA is TGTGCCAGCTCACCGGGACTACAAGAAACCCAGTACTTC. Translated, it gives CASSPGLQETQYF.

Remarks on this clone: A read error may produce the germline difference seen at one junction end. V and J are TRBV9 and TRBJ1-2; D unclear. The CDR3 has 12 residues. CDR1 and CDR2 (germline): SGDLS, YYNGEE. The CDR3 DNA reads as TGTGCCAGCAGCGCGCCCCGCTATAGCTACACCTTC. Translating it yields CASSAPRYSYTF.

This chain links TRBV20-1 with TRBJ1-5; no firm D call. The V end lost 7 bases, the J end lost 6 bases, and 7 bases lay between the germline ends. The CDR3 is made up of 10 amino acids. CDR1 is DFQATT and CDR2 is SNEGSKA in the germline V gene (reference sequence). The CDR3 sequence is CSVGAQPQHF. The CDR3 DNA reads TGCAGTGTGGGTGCTCAGCCCCAGCATTTT.

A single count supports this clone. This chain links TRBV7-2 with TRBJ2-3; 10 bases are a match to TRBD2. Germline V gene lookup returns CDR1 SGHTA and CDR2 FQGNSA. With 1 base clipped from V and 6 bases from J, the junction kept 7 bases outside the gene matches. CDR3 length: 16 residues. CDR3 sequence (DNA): TGTGCCAGCAGCTTAGAGGGGTCTAGCGGGAGTGATACGCAGTATTTT. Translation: CASSLEGSSGSDTQYF.

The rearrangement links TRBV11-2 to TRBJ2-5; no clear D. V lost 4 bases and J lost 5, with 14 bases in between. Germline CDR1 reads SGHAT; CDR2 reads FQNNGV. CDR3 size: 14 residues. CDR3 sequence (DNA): TGTGCCAGCAGCTGGCAAGCCACTGAGGAGACCCAGTACTTC. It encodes CASSWQATEETQYF.

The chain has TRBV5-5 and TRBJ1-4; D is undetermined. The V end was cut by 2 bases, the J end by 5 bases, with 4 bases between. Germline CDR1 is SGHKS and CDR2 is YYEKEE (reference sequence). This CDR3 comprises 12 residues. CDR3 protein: CASSFQNEKLFF. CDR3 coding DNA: TGTGCCAGCAGCTTCCAGAATGAAAAACTGTTTTTT.

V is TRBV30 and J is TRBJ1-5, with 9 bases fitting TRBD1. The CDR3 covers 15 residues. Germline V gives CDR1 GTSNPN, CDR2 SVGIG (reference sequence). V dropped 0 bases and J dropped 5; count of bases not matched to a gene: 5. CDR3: CAWSVGTGRHQPQHF. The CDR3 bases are TGTGCCTGGAGTGTTGGGACAGGGAGGCATCAGCCCCAGCATTTT. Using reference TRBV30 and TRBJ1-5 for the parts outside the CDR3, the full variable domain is SQTIHQWPATLVQPVGSPLSLECTVEGTSNPNLYWYRQAAGRGLQLLFYSVGIGQISSEVPQNLSASRPQDRQFILSSKKLLLSDSGFYLCAWSVGTGRHQPQHFGDGTRLSIL.

The DNA of the CDR3 is TGTGCCAGCAGTTTCGTCCGCGGGGGCGTAGGTTACGAGCAGTACTTC. The encoded protein is CASSFVRGGVGYEQYF. The chain joins TRBV28 to TRBJ2-7, with D perhaps TRBD2 (7 bases). Germline CDR1 is MDHEN and CDR2 is SYDVKM. Trimming took 3 bases from V and 4 from J, leaving 19 bases between them. The CDR3 has 16 residues.

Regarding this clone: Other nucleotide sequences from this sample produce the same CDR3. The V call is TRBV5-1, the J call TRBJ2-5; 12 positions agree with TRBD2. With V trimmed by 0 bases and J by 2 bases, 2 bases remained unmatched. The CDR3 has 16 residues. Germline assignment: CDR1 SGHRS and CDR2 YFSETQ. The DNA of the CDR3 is TGCGCCAGCAGCTTGGGACTAGCGGGGGTACAAGAGACCCAGTACTTC. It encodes CASSLGLAGVQETQYF.

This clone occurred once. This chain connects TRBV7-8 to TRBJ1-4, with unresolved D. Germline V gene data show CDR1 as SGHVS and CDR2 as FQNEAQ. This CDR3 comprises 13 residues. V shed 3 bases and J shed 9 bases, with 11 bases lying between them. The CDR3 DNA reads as TGTGCCAGCAGCTTGGCAAGGAGTAAAAAACTGTTTTTT. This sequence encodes CASSLARSKKLFF.

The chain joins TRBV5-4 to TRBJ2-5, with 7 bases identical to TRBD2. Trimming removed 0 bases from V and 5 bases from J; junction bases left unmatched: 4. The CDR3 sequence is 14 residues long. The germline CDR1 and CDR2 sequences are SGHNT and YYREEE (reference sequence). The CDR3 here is CASSLGRREETQYF. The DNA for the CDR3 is TGTGCCAGCAGCTTGGGACGGCGGGAGGAGACCCAGTACTTC.

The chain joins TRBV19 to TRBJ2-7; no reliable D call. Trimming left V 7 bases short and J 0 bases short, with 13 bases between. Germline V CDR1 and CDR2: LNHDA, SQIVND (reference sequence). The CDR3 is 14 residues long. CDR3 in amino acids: CASNASPASYEQYF. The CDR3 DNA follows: TGTGCCAGTAATGCGTCTCCAGCCTCCTACGAGCAGTACTTC.

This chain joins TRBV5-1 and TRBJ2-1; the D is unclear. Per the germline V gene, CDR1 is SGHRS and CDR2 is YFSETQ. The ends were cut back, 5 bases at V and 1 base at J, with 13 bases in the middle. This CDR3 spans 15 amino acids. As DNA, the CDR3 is TGCGCCAGCAGAGAGCGCCTCCTTTCCTACAATGAGCAGTTCTTC. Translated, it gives CASRERLLSYNEQFF.

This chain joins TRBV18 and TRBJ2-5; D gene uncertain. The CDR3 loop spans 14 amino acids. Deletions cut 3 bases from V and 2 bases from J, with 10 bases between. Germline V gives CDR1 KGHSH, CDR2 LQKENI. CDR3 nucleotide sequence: TGTGCCAGCTCACCGCAACAAGCGCAAGAGACCCAGTACTTC. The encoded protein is CASSPQQAQETQYF. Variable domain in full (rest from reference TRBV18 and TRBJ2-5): NAGVMQNPRHLVRRRGQEARLRCSPMKGHSHVYWYRQLPEEGLKFMVYLQKENIIDESGMPKERFSAEFPKEGPSILRIQQVVRGDSAAYFCASSPQQAQETQYFGPGTRLLVL.